This is a list of T cell receptor beta chains from one sample in a study of T cell repertoires in ileal Crohn's disease. The table came from immunoSEQ multiplex PCR; TCRdb's copy has only in-frame clones and leaves some out. Here the sample spans fewer than 8,000 clones, around 76% being singletons. The material sequenced was ileal tissue. Receptors were obtained from an adult with Crohn's disease. The conserved cysteine and the conserved F or W are not part of the CDR3 here.

j_call v_call cdr3_aa
TRBJ2-1 TRBV19 ASSIGEVRANEQF
TRBJ2-5 TRBV27 ASSSGGWEETQY
TRBJ2-6 TRBV27 ATSGAGANVLT
TRBJ2-2 TRBV5-1 ASSLTSGDVGELF
TRBJ1-1 TRBV18 ASSPGQGSEAF
TRBJ2-1 TRBV27 ASRLPGLVNEQF
TRBJ2-2 TRBV6-5 ASWTGGTGELF
TRBJ2-5 TRBV15 ATRQGDRGQETQY
TRBJ1-6 TRBV7-8 ASSLGTDRNSPLH
TRBJ2-6 TRBV11-2 ASSLNTGANVLT
TRBJ1-4 TRBV18 ASSPGRDTYEKLF
TRBJ1-4 TRBV11-2 ASSLVPGGRRNEKLF